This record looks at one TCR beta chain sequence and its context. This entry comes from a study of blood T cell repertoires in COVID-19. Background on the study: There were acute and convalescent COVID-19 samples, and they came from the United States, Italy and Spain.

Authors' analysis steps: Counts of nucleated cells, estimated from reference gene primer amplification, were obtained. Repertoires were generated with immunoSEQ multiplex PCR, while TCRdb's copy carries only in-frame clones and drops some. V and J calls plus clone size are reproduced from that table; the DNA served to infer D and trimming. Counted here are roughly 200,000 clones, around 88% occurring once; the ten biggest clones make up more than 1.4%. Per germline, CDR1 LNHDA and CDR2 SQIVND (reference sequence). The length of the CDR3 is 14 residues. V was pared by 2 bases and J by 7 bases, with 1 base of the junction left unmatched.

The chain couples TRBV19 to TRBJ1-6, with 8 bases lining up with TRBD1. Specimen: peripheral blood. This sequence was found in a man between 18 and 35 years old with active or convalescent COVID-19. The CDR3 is CASSIQGANSPLHF. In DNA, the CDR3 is TGTGCCAGTAGTATACAGGGGGCAAATTCACCCCTCCACTTT. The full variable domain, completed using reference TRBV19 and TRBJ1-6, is DGGITQSPKYLFRKEGQNVTLSCEQNLNHDAMYWYRQDPGQGLRLIYYSQIVNDFQKGDIAEGYSVSREKKESFPLTVTSAQKNPTAFYLCASSIQGANSPLHFGNGTRLTVT.